This TCR beta chain was found in a study of cytomegalovirus exposure and HLA in healthy donors. Turning to the study itself: A subsequent analysis stated that the roughly 130 validation repertoires were run on the same platform as the 550 to 750 first-cohort repertoires.

Broader study findings: There were a few CMV-associated chains whose specificity for CMV antigens was confirmed in vitro. High sensitivity and specificity were reportedly achieved when the classifier diagnosed cytomegalovirus status. Researchers counted about 150 TCR beta chains as cytomegalovirus-associated.

About this clone: The antigen is not known.

Some clones are missing from TCRdb's copy, which holds only in-frame ones; the method was immunoSEQ multiplex PCR. The sample shows about 56,000 clones, about 92% of them seen only once. Sequenced sample: PBMCs. The sequence derives from a man aged 18 to 35 in good health and CMV-seronegative.

The CDR3 DNA is TGTGCCAGTAGTAGAGGGACAGGGGAAGGTACGCAGTATTTT. It codes for CASSRGTGEGTQYF. This chain links TRBV19 with TRBJ2-3; 10 bases match TRBD1. The CDR3 spans 14 residues. Germline V gene data show CDR1 as LNHDA and CDR2 as SQIVND (reference sequence). With 4 bases clipped from V and 8 bases from J, the junction kept 6 bases outside the gene matches. Combining the CDR3 with reference TRBV19 and TRBJ2-3 gives the whole variable domain DGGITQSPKYLFRKEGQNVTLSCEQNLNHDAMYWYRQDPGQGLRLIYYSQIVNDFQKGDIAEGYSVSREKKESFPLTVTSAQKNPTAFYLCASSRGTGEGTQYFGPGTRLTVL.